Below, 14 T cell receptor beta chains from the same sample are listed, as sequenced in a study of siplizumab effects on memory and regulatory T cells. Profiling relied on immunoSEQ multiplex PCR, and the TCRdb table lists in-frame clones only, not all of them. The sample lists 70,000 to 100,000 clones; approximately 97% were seen once. Sequenced sample: naive CD4+ T cells sorted from blood. These TCRs come from a human donor in good health.

The chain is built from TRBV18 and TRBJ1-2; 9 nucleotides line up with TRBD1. Germline CDR1 reads KGHSH; CDR2 reads LQKENI. This CDR3 is 13 amino acids long. The trim removed 6 bases at V and 6 bases at J, leaving 5 bases unmatched. The CDR3 reads CASSQGTGNGYTF. The DNA for the CDR3 is TGTGCCAGCTCCCAGGGGACAGGGAATGGCTACACCTTC.

DNA of the CDR3: TGTGCCAGCAGTGTAAGGGCTGGGGCCAACGTCCTGACTTTC. Its translation: CASSVRAGANVLTF. The chain couples TRBV25-1 to TRBJ2-6; no clear D. V lost 4 bases and J lost 2, with 6 bases in between. Germline V gene lookup returns CDR1 MGHDK and CDR2 SYGVNS. The CDR3 is 14 amino acids.

The chain has TRBV30 and TRBJ2-5; 7 bases match TRBD1. The CDR3 has 11 residues. The J segment lost 3 bases and the V segment lost 5 bases, leaving 0 bases of the junction unmatched. The germline gives CDR1 GTSNPN, CDR2 SVGIG (reference sequence). The CDR3 is CAWGTEETQYF. CDR3 DNA sequence: TGTGCCTGGGGGACAGAAGAGACCCAGTACTTC.

This clone has only one observation. This chain uses TRBV7-3 with TRBJ2-1; 10 nucleotides match TRBD2. CDR3 size: 16 residues. V lost 0 bases, J lost 7 bases, and 6 bases stayed unmatched. Germline values: CDR1 SGHTA, CDR2 FQGTGA. CDR3 sequence (DNA): TGTGCCAGCAGCTTAACCCCAGCGGGGGGGCCGAATGAGCAGTTCTTC. It translates to CASSLTPAGGPNEQFF.

CDR3 region: CASSPPGNQPQHF. As DNA, the CDR3 is TGTGCCAGCAGCCCACCGGGCAATCAGCCCCAGCATTTT. The chain uses TRBV7-2 and TRBJ1-5; D is uncertain. Per germline, CDR1 SGHTA and CDR2 FQGNSA. V was clipped by 5 bases and J by 2 bases, with 7 bases between them. The CDR3 spans 13 residues.

The chain couples TRBV18 to TRBJ2-1; 8 bases align to TRBD2. The CDR3 covers 16 residues. Per germline, CDR1 KGHSH and CDR2 LQKENI. V dropped 0 bases and J dropped 2; count of bases not matched to a gene: 3. For the CDR3, the DNA is TGTGCCAGCTCACCACCGAGTAGCGGGGCCTACAATGAGCAGTTCTTC. Amino acids: CASSPPSSGAYNEQFF. The whole variable domain, filled in from reference TRBV18 and TRBJ2-1, reads NAGVMQNPRHLVRRRGQEARLRCSPMKGHSHVYWYRQLPEEGLKFMVYLQKENIIDESGMPKERFSAEFPKEGPSILRIQQVVRGDSAAYFCASSPPSSGAYNEQFFGPGTRLTVL.

The chain carries TRBV27 and TRBJ1-2; no reliable D call. Deletions cut 6 bases from V and 5 bases from J, with 16 bases between. The CDR3 has 14 amino acids. From germline, CDR1 is MNHEY and CDR2 SMNVEV (reference sequence). In DNA form, the CDR3 reads TGTGCCAGCAGGGCGGGCGCCGGTTCTTATGGCTACACCTTC. It yields the protein CASRAGAGSYGYTF.

The chain carries TRBV5-5 and TRBJ1-1, with D unresolved. CDR3 length: 15 amino acids. The ends were cut back, 4 bases at V and 0 bases at J, with 13 bases in the middle. Germline assignment: CDR1 SGHKS and CDR2 YYEKEE (reference sequence). The CDR3 sequence is CASSILSTMNTEAFF. CDR3 in DNA: TGTGCCAGCAGCATATTAAGTACCATGAACACTGAAGCTTTCTTT.

This chain joins TRBV7-2 and TRBJ2-3, with D unresolved. The CDR3 loop spans 13 amino acids. In germline, CDR1 is SGHTA, CDR2 FQGNSA. Trimming took 2 bases from V and 1 from J, leaving 4 bases between them. DNA of the CDR3: TGTGCCAGCAGCTTACAGGGCACAGATACGCAGTATTTT. Translation gives CASSLQGTDTQYF.

This chain uses TRBV19 with TRBJ1-5; no clear D gene. The CDR3 is made up of 15 amino acids. The V end was cut by 10 bases, the J end by 0 bases, with 16 bases between. Germline CDR1 and CDR2: LNHDA and SQIVND (reference sequence). The CDR3, as DNA: TGTGCCACGCGCGGGAAGGGCAATAGCAATCAGCCCCAGCATTTT. This sequence encodes CATRGKGNSNQPQHF. Complete variable domain (other parts from reference TRBV19 and TRBJ1-5): DGGITQSPKYLFRKEGQNVTLSCEQNLNHDAMYWYRQDPGQGLRLIYYSQIVNDFQKGDIAEGYSVSREKKESFPLTVTSAQKNPTAFYLCATRGKGNSNQPQHFGDGTRLSIL.

The J gene is TRBJ1-1, the V gene TRBV7-9; weak D call: TRBD1 (5 bases). Germline-derived CDR1 and CDR2 are SEHNR and FQNEAQ (reference sequence). Deletions cut 3 bases from V and 5 bases from J, with 13 bases between. There are 14 residues in the CDR3. The CDR3 sequence is CASSLYVGGTEAFF. The CDR3, as DNA: TGTGCCAGCAGCTTGTATGTGGGGGGTACTGAAGCTTTCTTT.

The CDR3 region is CASSTRPRGGTDTQYF. CDR3 DNA sequence: TGTGCCAGCAGCACCCGGCCGCGGGGGGGCACAGATACGCAGTATTTT. V is TRBV9 and J is TRBJ2-3; 8 nucleotides agree with TRBD2. Germline V CDR1 and CDR2: SGDLS, YYNGEE. This CDR3 region has 16 residues. J lost 1 base, V lost 4 bases, and 8 bases had no gene match.

This clone has a single count. The chain is built from TRBV5-1 and TRBJ1-1, with TRBD1 matching over 8 bases. CDR1 SGHRS and CDR2 YFSETQ come from the germline V gene. The CDR3 consists of 14 residues. V shed 5 bases, J shed 4 bases, and the junction held 7 bases outside the gene matches. As DNA, the CDR3 is TGCGCCAGCAGTTTACAGGGGGGGAGCACTGAAGCTTTCTTT. It yields the protein CASSLQGGSTEAFF.

The V gene is TRBV7-9, the J gene TRBJ2-3; D perhaps matches TRBD1 (6 bases). Per germline, CDR1 SEHNR and CDR2 FQNEAQ (reference sequence). Between the trimmed V and J ends, which lost 6 bases and 2 bases, there was a span of 18 bases. CDR3 length: 16 residues. The CDR3 loop reads CASSLQGLPPTDTQYF. CDR3 DNA sequence: TGTGCCAGCAGTCTACAGGGTCTCCCACCCACAGATACGCAGTATTTT.